A single TCR beta chain is shown here with its context. Its antigen remains unidentified. PCR involved 60 Vbeta and 13 Jbeta primers. Clones were read by immunoSEQ multiplex PCR, and TCRdb kept only the in-frame ones, dropping some. The repertoire holds under 200,000 clones, with roughly 84% as singletons. The data belong to a study of cytomegalovirus exposure and HLA in healthy donors. About the research overall: Within an early data release were about 85 million unique TCRs drawn from HLA-typed donors.

The CDR3 consists of 16 residues. The J segment lost 5 bases and the V segment lost 3 bases, leaving 11 bases of the junction unmatched. Per the germline V gene, CDR1 is SGHRS and CDR2 is YFSETQ. Study-level findings and limits: It was reported that the classifier diagnosed cytomegalovirus status with high specificity and sensitivity in both the original and validation cohorts. It was only CMV serostatus that was available as immune exposure information. Cytomegalovirus-associated status was assigned to 164 TCR beta chains.

The chain carries TRBV5-1 and TRBJ1-5, with 7 bases identical to TRBD1. The receptor comes from a man aged 18 to 30 in good health and CMV-seronegative. Sample: PBMCs. In nucleotides, the CDR3 is TGCGCCAGCAGCTCCTCGGACAGGCTCTACGATCAGCCCCAGCATTTT. Translation: CASSSSDRLYDQPQHF. Full variable domain (outside the CDR3, taken from reference TRBV5-1 and TRBJ1-5): KAGVTQTPRYLIKTRGQQVTLSCSPISGHRSVSWYQQTPGQGLQFLFEYFSETQRNKGNFPGRFSGRQFSNSRSEMNVSTLELGDSALYLCASSSSDRLYDQPQHFGDGTRLSIL.